Listed here is a single T cell receptor (beta chain). Its antigen has not been determined. No much larger clonotype is one base removed from it; base qualities were not supplied. TCRbeta CDR3 regions were amplified from genomic DNA using the immunoSEQ Assay, a bias-controlled multiplex PCR. Concerning the study's data processing: Nucleated cell counts per sample were estimated from amplification of reference gene primers within the assay. To quantify the absolute abundance of each unique TCRbeta CDR3 rearrangement, sequence reads were collapsed and filtered. For each sample, productive Simpson clonality was calculated as the square root of Simpson's diversity index across productive rearrangements. This is the immuneACCESS table as TCRdb keeps it, with only in-frame sequences that have V and J called. A part of the clones is gone; compared with another copy, unresolved V genes explain less than half, and the rest is unexplained. The D gene and trimming were derived from the DNA, and the V and J assignments and clone size from that table. The sample table contains 110,000 or so clones; only one count was recorded for roughly 85% of them. The ten most abundant clones make up approximately 3.6% of the sample.

The sample is drawn from a study of blood T cell repertoires in COVID-19 (TCRdb year 2020). Study-wide context: Samples covering the acute and convalescent phases of COVID-19 were provided by collaborators in the United States, Italy and Spain. Sample metadata almost always included a de-identified subject ID, COVID-19 status, age in years and sex. A freely available public database, intended as a resource for researchers studying the immune response to SARS-CoV-2, is where the repertoires were released. The material from the prospective study consisted of cDNA or gDNA derived from T cells, B-cell-depleted T cells, or PBMCs. Samples came from the ongoing ImmuneRACE study (first 160 participants) plus 1,254 subjects from 6 global collaborators. The dataset comprised deeply sampled blood TCRbeta repertoires from subjects exposed to, actively infected with, or recovered from COVID-19. Where HLA class I and class II types were available, the types were taken from metadata supplied by the sample provider, not from assay-based typing. Broader findings and caveats from the paper: How much clinical and demographic metadata was included differed by source and by participant, and the metadata was provided uncurated.

Including cysteine and phenylalanine, the CDR3 has 15 amino acids. Of the read, only the CDR3 DNA is kept; its 45 bases are in frame from base 1. Relative to germline, V is 6 bases shorter and J is 8 bases shorter, with 20 bases between their ends. The germline V gene (reference sequence) specifies LNHDA as CDR1 and SQIVND as CDR2. Each collaborating institution followed its own protocols to collect whole blood in K2EDTA tubes. For TCRbeta analysis, collaborators shipped samples as frozen whole blood, isolated PBMCs, or DNA extracted from either of those sample types. The specimen sequenced was peripheral blood. The receptor was isolated from a man between 40 and 49 years old with acute or convalescent COVID-19. This sequence uses TRBV19 and TRBJ2-1; the best D guess is TRBD2, with 6 bases matching. CDR3 sequence: CASRILGRGMDEQFF. The sequence in DNA is TGTGCCAGTAGAATCCTGGGTCGGGGGATGGATGAGCAGTTCTTC.